This T cell receptor (beta chain) was captured in a study of OX40 agonist ivuxolimab in advanced cancers. At the level of the study: The dose-escalation cohort was approximately 81% male, with a mean age of 60 years, ranging about 23 to 90. Study outcomes and limitations: At 0.1 to 3.0 mg/kg and by week 6, CD4+ and CD8+ T cells in the blood had expanded clonally. In CD8+ T cells, expanded clones were on average more numerous than in CD4+.

On this clone itself: The antigen is not known.

Sequencing was performed with immunoSEQ multiplex PCR; in TCRdb, only in-frame clones are kept and a portion is missing. The sample carries about 70,000 clones, roughly 80% recorded once. The TCR sequence derives from an adult with an advanced solid tumor such as melanoma, head and neck, liver or kidney cancer. The sample consisted of CD4+ or CD8+ T cells sorted from blood, taken in a trial of the OX40 agonist ivuxolimab.

The CDR3 loop reads CASSGGTAVSNQPQHF. The CDR3 nucleotides are TGTGCCAGCAGCGGAGGGACAGCGGTTAGCAATCAGCCCCAGCATTTT. The chain employs TRBV21-1 and TRBJ1-5; TRBD1, the D gene given by the table, was not confirmed from the DNA. TRBV21-1 is a documented pseudogene. This CDR3 comprises 16 residues.